Listed below are T cell receptor beta chains from one sample, sequenced in a study of CD8+ T cells in alopecia areata. Assay: immunoSEQ multiplex PCR; the TCRdb copy retains only in-frame clones and omits some. This sample has 95,000 to 110,000 clones, with more than 75% found just once. This material consisted of CD8+ T cells sorted from blood, taken around week 34, from a patient treated with tofacitinib. These receptors were obtained from a human donor with alopecia areata. Each CDR3 is given with its conserved first and last residue. D genes are given only for firm matches. Some rows mark clone size as missing; the rest say once, few, many or name a class of expanded clone.

J gene | D gene | V gene | clone size | CDR3 protein | CDR3 DNA
TRBJ1-5 | - | TRBV7-2 | - | CASSLEGGNQPQHF | TGTGCCAGCAGCTTAGAGGGAGGGAATCAGCCCCAGCATTTT
TRBJ2-1 | TRBD1 | TRBV29-1 | - | CSVEGRRTGTYNEQFF | TGCAGCGTTGAAGGTCGCCGGACAGGCACCTACAATGAGCAGTTCTTC
TRBJ1-2 | - | TRBV29-1 | few | CSVDGGRGMNYGYTF | TGCAGCGTTGATGGGGGCAGGGGCATGAACTATGGCTACACCTTC
TRBJ2-1 | - | TRBV25-1 | once | CASSETEQFF | TGTGCCAGCAGTGAAACTGAGCAGTTCTTC
TRBJ2-4 | - | TRBV5-4 | - | CASSSEGVRDIQYF | TGTGCCAGCAGCTCGGAGGGGGTTCGGGACATTCAGTACTTC
TRBJ1-1 | - | TRBV27 | once | CASSYSRTVGTEAFF | TGTGCCAGCAGTTACTCCAGGACAGTGGGTACTGAAGCTTTCTTT
TRBJ2-7 | - | TRBV29-1 | - | CSSIYGQGLENEQYF | TGCAGCTCAATCTATGGGCAGGGATTAGAAAACGAGCAGTACTTC
TRBJ1-2 | - | TRBV7-8 | - | CASSLDLAAQGYGYTF | TGTGCCAGCAGCTTAGATTTGGCGGCGCAGGGCTATGGCTACACCTTC
TRBJ2-1 | - | TRBV27 | few | CASSLTSNRGEQFF | TGTGCCAGCAGTTTAACTAGCAATAGAGGTGAGCAGTTCTTC
TRBJ1-1 | TRBD1 | TRBV10-3 | - | CAISKTGVNTEAFF | TGTGCCATCAGCAAGACAGGGGTGAACACTGAAGCTTTCTTT
TRBJ1-5 | - | TRBV19 | - | CASTWEGQPQHF | TGTGCCAGTACCTGGGAGGGTCAGCCCCAGCATTTT
TRBJ2-5 | TRBD2 | TRBV25-1 | - | CASSDLSESAGVGETQYF | TGTGCCAGCAGTGACCTATCAGAATCTGCGGGAGTCGGAGAGACCCAGTACTTC
TRBJ2-1 | - | TRBV7-3 | - | CASSLNLYNEQFF | TGTGCCAGCAGCTTAAACCTCTACAATGAGCAGTTCTTC
TRBJ1-1 | - | TRBV6-1 | - | CASSVGTGTQVNTEAFF | TGTGCCAGCAGTGTAGGTACCGGGACCCAAGTAAACACTGAAGCTTTCTTT
TRBJ2-7 | TRBD1 | TRBV28 | - | CASSSGGQGYEQYF | TGTGCCAGCAGTTCTGGGGGACAGGGCTACGAGCAGTACTTC
TRBJ2-7 | - | TRBV6-6 | - | CASSYTGEAYEQYF | TGTGCCAGCAGTTACACGGGGGAGGCCTACGAGCAGTACTTC
TRBJ2-5 | TRBD2 | TRBV6-5 | - | CASSYSSGRGETQYF | TGTGCCAGCAGTTACTCTAGCGGGAGGGGAGAGACCCAGTACTTC
TRBJ2-1 | - | TRBV14 | - | CASSPGYGNEQFF | TGTGCCAGCAGCCCGGGGTATGGCAATGAGCAGTTCTTC
TRBJ2-3 | - | TRBV29-1 | - | CSVVRVGTDTQYF | TGCAGCGTTGTCAGGGTTGGGACAGATACGCAGTATTTT
TRBJ2-7 | - | TRBV29-1 | - | CSVGDITYEQYF | TGCAGCGTTGGTGACATCACTTACGAGCAGTACTTC
TRBJ2-7 | TRBD1 | TRBV13 | - | CASSPQGKYEQYF | TGTGCCAGCAGCCCACAGGGGAAATACGAGCAGTACTTC
TRBJ1-2 | - | TRBV27 | - | CASSRATGADGYTF | TGTGCCAGCAGTCGGGCGACCGGGGCGGATGGCTACACCTTC
TRBJ2-3 | - | TRBV2 | once | CASLQQGGGTDTQYF | TGTGCCAGCTTACAACAGGGAGGGGGCACAGATACGCAGTATTTT
TRBJ1-2 | - | TRBV30 | - | CACNTGFYGYTF | TGTGCCTGCAATACCGGATTCTATGGCTACACCTTC
TRBJ2-1 | - | TRBV5-4 | - | CASSRDSSYNEQFF | TGTGCCAGCAGCAGGGACTCCTCCTACAATGAGCAGTTCTTC
TRBJ1-1 | - | TRBV6-1 | - | CASSDQGNTEAFF | TGTGCCAGCAGCGATCAGGGGAACACTGAAGCTTTCTTT
TRBJ2-1 | TRBD2 | TRBV27 | - | CASSEAGEIYNEQFF | TGTGCCAGCAGTGAAGCGGGAGAAATCTACAATGAGCAGTTCTTC
TRBJ2-7 | - | TRBV27 | - | CASGGYESSYEQYF | TGTGCCAGTGGGGGCTACGAAAGCTCCTACGAGCAGTACTTC
TRBJ2-7 | - | TRBV6-6 | - | CASSKQGESYEQYF | TGTGCCAGCAGTAAACAGGGAGAGTCCTACGAGCAGTACTTC
TRBJ2-5 | TRBD2 | TRBV7-2 | - | CASSLVAGGQETQYF | TGTGCCAGCAGCTTAGTTGCGGGAGGTCAAGAGACCCAGTACTTC
TRBJ2-7 | - | TRBV4-1 | few | CASSHVLGVHEQYF | TGCGCCAGCAGCCATGTGTTAGGAGTGCACGAGCAGTACTTC
TRBJ2-7 | - | TRBV13 | - | CASSLGRTVYEQYF | TGTGCCAGCAGCTTAGGTCGAACAGTCTACGAGCAGTACTTC
TRBJ2-4 | - | TRBV4-1 | few | CASSQDLGTKNIQYF | TGCGCCAGCAGCCAAGATCTAGGTACCAAAAACATTCAGTACTTC
TRBJ2-2 | - | TRBV7-9 | once | CALNWENTGELFF | TGTGCCTTGAACTGGGAGAACACCGGGGAGCTGTTTTTT
TRBJ2-3 | - | TRBV27 | - | CASSLGRASDTQYF | TGTGCCAGCAGTTTGGGCAGGGCATCAGATACGCAGTATTTT
TRBJ2-7 | TRBD1 | TRBV6-6 | - | CASSSRPGQGYEQYF | TGTGCCAGCAGTTCACGCCCGGGACAGGGGTACGAGCAGTACTTC
TRBJ2-7 | TRBD1 | TRBV5-1 | - | CASSSEQGAQNEQYF | TGCGCCAGCAGCTCGGAACAGGGGGCGCAGAACGAGCAGTACTTC
TRBJ2-7 | - | TRBV4-1 | once | CASSQNVGGFTYEQYF | TGCGCCAGCAGCCAAAATGTTGGGGGCTTTACCTACGAGCAGTACTTC
TRBJ2-7 | - | TRBV10-3 | - | CAISESGRTDYEQYF | TGTGCCATCAGTGAGTCGGGCAGGACAGACTACGAGCAGTACTTC
TRBJ2-1 | TRBD1 | TRBV29-1 | - | CSGSTGTGDGEQFF | TGCAGCGGATCCACCGGGACAGGGGATGGTGAGCAGTTCTTC
TRBJ2-2 | - | TRBV29-1 | - | CSVQGRVGEVAGELFF | TGCAGCGTTCAGGGCAGGGTAGGGGAAGTGGCCGGGGAGCTGTTTTTT
TRBJ2-7 | TRBD2 | TRBV29-1 | few | CSVEERGNQYEQYF | TGCAGCGTTGAAGAGCGGGGGAACCAGTACGAGCAGTACTTC
TRBJ2-7 | - | TRBV7-9 | - | CASSLDRSYEQYF | TGTGCCAGCAGCTTAGACCGCTCCTACGAGCAGTACTTC
TRBJ1-5 | - | TRBV6-5 | - | CASSLGSNQPQHF | TGTGCCAGCAGTTTGGGAAGCAATCAGCCCCAGCATTTT
TRBJ2-7 | - | TRBV11-2 | - | CASSLDGWGAMTYEQYF | TGTGCCAGCAGCTTGGACGGGTGGGGGGCGATGACCTACGAGCAGTACTTC
TRBJ1-2 | TRBD1 | TRBV6-1 | - | CASSARDSNYGYTF | TGTGCCAGCAGTGCTCGGGACAGTAACTATGGCTACACCTTC
TRBJ2-1 | - | TRBV6-1 | - | CASSDMGSSYNEQFF | TGTGCCAGCAGTGACATGGGAAGCTCCTACAATGAGCAGTTCTTC
TRBJ2-1 | TRBD2 | TRBV27 | - | CASSLEGKAGVGNYNEQFF | TGTGCCAGCAGTTTAGAGGGTAAAGCGGGAGTAGGGAACTACAATGAGCAGTTCTTC
TRBJ2-7 | TRBD1 | TRBV5-1 | - | CASSLAQGALNEQYF | TGCGCCAGCAGCTTGGCGCAGGGGGCTCTGAACGAGCAGTACTTC
TRBJ1-5 | - | TRBV9 | - | CASSVGDNSNQPQHF | TGTGCCAGCAGCGTAGGGGACAATAGCAATCAGCCCCAGCATTTT